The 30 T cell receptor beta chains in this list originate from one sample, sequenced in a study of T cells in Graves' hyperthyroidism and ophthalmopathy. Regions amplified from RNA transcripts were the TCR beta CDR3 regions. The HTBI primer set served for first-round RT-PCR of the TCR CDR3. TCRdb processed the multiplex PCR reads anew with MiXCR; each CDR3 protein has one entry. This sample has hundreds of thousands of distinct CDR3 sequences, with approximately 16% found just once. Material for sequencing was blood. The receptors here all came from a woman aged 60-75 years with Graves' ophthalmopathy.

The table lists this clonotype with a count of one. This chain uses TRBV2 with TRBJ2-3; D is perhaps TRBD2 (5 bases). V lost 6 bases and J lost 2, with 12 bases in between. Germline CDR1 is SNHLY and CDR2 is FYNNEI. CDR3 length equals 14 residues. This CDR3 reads CASSAGGFTDTQYF. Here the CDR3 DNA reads TGTGCCAGCAGCGCCGGAGGCTTCACAGATACGCAGTATTTT.

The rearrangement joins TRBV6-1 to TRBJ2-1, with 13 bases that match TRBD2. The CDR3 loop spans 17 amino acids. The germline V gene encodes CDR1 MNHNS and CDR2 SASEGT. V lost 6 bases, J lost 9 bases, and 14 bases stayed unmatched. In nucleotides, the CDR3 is TGTGCCAGCAGCCGGACTAGCGGGAGACACGCCGCCAGTGAGCAGTTCTTC. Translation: CASSRTSGRHAASEQFF.

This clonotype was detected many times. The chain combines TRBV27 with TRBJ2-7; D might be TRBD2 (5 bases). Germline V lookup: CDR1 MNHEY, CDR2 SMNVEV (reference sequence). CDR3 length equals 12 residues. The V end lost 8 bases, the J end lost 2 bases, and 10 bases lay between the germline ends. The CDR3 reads CASRRTPYEQYF. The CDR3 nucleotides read TGTGCCAGCCGGAGGACTCCCTACGAGCAGTACTTC.

The CDR3 protein is CSAWTGSQETQYF. The CDR3 DNA sequence: TGCAGTGCTTGGACAGGGTCCCAAGAGACCCAGTACTTC. This chain connects TRBV20-1 to TRBJ2-5; TRBD1 matches at 8 bases. This CDR3 spans 13 amino acids. Germline CDR1 and CDR2: DFQATT and SNEGSKA (reference sequence). The ends lost 5 bases at V and 1 base at J; junction bases unmatched: 3.

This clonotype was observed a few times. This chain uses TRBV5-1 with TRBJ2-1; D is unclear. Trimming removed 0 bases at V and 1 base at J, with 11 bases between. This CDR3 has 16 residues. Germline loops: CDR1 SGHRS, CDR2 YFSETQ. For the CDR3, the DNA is TGCGCCAGCAGCTTGGATTTGAGGCAGTCCTACAATGAGCAGTTCTTC. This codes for CASSLDLRQSYNEQFF.

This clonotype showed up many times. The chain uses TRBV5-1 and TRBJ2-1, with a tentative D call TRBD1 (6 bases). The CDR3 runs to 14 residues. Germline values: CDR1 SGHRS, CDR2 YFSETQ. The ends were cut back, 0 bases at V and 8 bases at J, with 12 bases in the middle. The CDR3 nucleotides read TGCGCCAGCAGCTTGGACAGGGTCAGGTATGAGCAGTTCTTC. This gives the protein CASSLDRVRYEQFF.

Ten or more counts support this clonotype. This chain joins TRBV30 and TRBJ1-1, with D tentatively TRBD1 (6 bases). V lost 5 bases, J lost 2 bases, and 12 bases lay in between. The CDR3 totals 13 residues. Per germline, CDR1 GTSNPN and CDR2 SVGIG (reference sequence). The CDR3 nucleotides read TGTGCCTGGTGGAGGGGGGGCAACACTGAAGCTTTCTTT. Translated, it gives CAWWRGGNTEAFF.

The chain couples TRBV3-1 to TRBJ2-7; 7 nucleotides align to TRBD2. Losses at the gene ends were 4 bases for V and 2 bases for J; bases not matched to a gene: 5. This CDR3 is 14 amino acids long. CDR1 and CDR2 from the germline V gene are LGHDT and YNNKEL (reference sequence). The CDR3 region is CASSRLAATYEQYF. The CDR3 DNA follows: TGTGCCAGCAGCCGACTAGCCGCAACCTACGAGCAGTACTTC.

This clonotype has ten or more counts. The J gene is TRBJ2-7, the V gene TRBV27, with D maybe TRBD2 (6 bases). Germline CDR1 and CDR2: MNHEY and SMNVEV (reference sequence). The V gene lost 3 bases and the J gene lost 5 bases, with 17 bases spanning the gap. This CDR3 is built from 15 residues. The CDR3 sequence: CASSFRQGGWDEQYF. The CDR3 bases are TGTGCCAGCAGTTTCCGACAAGGAGGGTGGGACGAGCAGTACTTC.

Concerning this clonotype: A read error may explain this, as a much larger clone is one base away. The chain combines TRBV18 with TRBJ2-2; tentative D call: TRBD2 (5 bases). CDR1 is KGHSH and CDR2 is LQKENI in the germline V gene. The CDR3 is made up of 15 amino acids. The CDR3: CASSPQRTATEELFF. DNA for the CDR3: TGTGCCAGCTCACCTCAGCGGACCGCGACCGAGGAGCTGTTTTTT.

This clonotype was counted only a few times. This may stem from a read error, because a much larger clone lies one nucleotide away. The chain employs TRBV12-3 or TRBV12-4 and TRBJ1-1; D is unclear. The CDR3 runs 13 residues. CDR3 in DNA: TGTGCCAGCAGTTTAGGAACGAACACTGGAGCTTTCTTT. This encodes CASSLGTNTGAFF.

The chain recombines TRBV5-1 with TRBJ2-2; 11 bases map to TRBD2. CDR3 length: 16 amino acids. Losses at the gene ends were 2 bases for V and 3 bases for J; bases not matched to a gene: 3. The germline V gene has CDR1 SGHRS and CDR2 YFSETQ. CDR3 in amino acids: CASSFLAGGDTGELFF. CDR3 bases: TGCGCCAGCAGCTTTTTAGCGGGAGGGGACACCGGGGAGCTGTTTTTT.

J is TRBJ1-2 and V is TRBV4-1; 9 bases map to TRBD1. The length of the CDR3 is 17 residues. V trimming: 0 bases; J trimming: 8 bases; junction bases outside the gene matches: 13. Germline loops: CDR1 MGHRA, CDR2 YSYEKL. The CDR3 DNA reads TGCGCCAGCAGCCAAGAGCCTCGGACAGGGGACCCTGACGGCTACACCTTC. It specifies CASSQEPRTGDPDGYTF.

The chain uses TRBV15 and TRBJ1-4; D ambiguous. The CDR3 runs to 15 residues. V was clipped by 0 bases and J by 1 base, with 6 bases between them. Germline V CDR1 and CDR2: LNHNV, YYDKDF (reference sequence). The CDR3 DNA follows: TGTGCCACCAGCAGAGATATGGGAACTAATGAAAAACTGTTTTTT. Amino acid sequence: CATSRDMGTNEKLFF. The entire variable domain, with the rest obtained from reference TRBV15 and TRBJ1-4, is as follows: DAMVIQNPRYQVTQFGKPVTLSCSQTLNHNVMYWYQQKSSQAPKLLFHYYDKDFNNEADTPDNFQSRRPNTSFCFLDIRSPGLGDTAMYLCATSRDMGTNEKLFFGSGTQLSVL.

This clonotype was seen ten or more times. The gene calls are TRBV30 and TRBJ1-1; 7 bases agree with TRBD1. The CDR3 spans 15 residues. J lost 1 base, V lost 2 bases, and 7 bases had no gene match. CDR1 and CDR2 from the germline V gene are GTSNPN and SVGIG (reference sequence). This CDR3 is CAWSLLGTANTEAFF. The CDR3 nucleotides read TGTGCCTGGAGTTTACTGGGGACAGCGAACACTGAAGCTTTCTTT.

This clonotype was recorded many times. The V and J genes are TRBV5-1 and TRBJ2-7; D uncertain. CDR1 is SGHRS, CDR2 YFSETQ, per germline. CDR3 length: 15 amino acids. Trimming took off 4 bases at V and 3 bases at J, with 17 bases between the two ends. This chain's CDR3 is CASSPSGGAVYEQYF. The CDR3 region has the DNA TGCGCCAGCAGCCCATCGGGCGGTGCGGTCTACGAGCAGTACTTC.

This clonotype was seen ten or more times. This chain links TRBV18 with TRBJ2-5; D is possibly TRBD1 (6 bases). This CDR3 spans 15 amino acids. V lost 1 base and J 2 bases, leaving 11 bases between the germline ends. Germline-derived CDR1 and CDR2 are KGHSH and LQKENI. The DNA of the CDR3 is TGTGCCAGCTCACCACTTCTGGGGGCACAAGAGACCCAGTACTTC. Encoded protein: CASSPLLGAQETQYF.

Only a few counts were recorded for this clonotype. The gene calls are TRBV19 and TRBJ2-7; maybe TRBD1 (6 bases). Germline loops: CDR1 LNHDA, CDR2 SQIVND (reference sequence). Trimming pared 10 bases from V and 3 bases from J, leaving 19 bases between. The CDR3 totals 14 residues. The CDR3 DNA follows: TGTGCCACCACCCCGACAGGTTCAAACTACGAGCAGTACTTC. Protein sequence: CATTPTGSNYEQYF.

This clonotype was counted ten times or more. The CDR3 is CASSPRTGAGTTYEQYF. CDR3 nucleotides: TGTGCCAGCAGCCCCCGGACAGGGGCCGGGACTACCTACGAGCAGTACTTC. The rearrangement links TRBV9 to TRBJ2-7; 9 bases are a match to TRBD1. The CDR3 extends over 17 amino acids. V lost 4 bases, J lost 2 bases, and 13 bases stayed unmatched. Germline CDR1 reads SGDLS; CDR2 reads YYNGEE.

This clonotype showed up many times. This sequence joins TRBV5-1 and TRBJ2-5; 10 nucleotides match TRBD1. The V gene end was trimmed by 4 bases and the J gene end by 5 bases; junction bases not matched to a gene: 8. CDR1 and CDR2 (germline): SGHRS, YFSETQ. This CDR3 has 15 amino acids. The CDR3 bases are TGCGCCAGCAGCAGGGGACAGGGGAACGGGGAGACCCAGTACTTC. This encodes CASSRGQGNGETQYF.

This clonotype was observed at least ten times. CDR3 sequence (DNA): TGTGCCAGCAGCCCCCTGAGGCTATCCTACGAGCAGTACTTC. Its translation: CASSPLRLSYEQYF. The chain has TRBV7-2 and TRBJ2-7; no clear D. V lost 5 bases and J 1 base, leaving 12 bases between the germline ends. Germline CDR1 and CDR2: SGHTA and FQGNSA. There are 14 residues in the CDR3.

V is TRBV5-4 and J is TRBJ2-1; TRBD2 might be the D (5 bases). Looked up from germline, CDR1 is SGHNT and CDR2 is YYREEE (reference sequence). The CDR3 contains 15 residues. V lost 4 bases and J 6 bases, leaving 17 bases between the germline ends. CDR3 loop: CASSTWGKGGNEQFF. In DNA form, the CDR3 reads TGTGCCAGCAGCACATGGGGAAAAGGAGGCAATGAGCAGTTCTTC.

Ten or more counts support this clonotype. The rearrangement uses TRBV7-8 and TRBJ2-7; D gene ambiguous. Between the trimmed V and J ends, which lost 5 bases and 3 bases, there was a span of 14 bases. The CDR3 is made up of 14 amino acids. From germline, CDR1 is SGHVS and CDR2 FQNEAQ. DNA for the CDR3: TGTGCCAGCAGCCCACTCGAGACAATCTACGAGCAGTACTTC. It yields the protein CASSPLETIYEQYF.

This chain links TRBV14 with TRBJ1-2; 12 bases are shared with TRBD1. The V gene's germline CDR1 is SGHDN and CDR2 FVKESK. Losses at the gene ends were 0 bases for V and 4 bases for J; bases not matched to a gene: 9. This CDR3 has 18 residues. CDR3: CASSQELSGTGGFYGYTF. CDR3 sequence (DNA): TGTGCCAGCAGCCAAGAACTGTCAGGGACAGGGGGCTTCTATGGCTACACCTTC.

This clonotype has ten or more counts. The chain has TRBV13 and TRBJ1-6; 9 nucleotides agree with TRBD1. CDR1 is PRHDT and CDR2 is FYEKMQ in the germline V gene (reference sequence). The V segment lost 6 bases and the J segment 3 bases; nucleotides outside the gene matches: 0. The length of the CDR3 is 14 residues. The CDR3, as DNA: TGTGCCAGCAGGACAGGGGGCTATAATTCACCCCTCCACTTT. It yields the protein CASRTGGYNSPLHF. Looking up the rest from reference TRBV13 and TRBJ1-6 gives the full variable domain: AAGVIQSPRHLIKEKRETATLKCYPIPRHDTVYWYQQGPGQDPQFLISFYEKMQSDKGSIPDRFSAQQFSDYHSELNMSSLELGDSALYFCASRTGGYNSPLHFGNGTRLTVT.

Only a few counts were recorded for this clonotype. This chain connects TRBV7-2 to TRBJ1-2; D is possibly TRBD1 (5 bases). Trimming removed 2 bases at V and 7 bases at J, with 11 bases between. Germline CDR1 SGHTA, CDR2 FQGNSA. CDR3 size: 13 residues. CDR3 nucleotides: TGTGCCAGCAGCTTAAATAAAGGGGTTGGCTACACCTTC. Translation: CASSLNKGVGYTF.

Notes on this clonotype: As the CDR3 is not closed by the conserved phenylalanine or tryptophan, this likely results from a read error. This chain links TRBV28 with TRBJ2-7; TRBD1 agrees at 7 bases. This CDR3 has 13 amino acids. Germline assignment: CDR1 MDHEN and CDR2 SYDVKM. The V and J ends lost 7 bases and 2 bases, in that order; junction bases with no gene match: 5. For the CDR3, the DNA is TGTGCCAGCACACGACAGGGAGCCTACGAGCAGTACATC. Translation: CASTRQGAYEQYI.

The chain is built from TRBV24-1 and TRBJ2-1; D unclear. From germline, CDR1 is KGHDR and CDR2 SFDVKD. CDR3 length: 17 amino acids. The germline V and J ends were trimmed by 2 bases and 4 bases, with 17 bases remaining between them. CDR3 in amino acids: CATSDWGGPDDYNEQFF. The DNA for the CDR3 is TGTGCCACCAGTGATTGGGGTGGCCCCGACGATTACAATGAGCAGTTCTTC.

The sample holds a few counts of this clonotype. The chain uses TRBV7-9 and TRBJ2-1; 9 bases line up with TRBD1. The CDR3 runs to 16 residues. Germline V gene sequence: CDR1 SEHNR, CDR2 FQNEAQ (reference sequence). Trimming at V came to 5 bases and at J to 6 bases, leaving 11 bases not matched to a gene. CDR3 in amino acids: CASSQQGARLGNEQFF. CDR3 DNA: TGTGCCAGCAGCCAACAGGGGGCGCGGCTCGGCAATGAGCAGTTCTTC.

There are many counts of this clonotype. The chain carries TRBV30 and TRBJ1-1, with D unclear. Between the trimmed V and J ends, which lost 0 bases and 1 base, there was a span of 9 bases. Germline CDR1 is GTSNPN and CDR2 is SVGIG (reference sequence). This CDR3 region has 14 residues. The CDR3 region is CAWSVWTTNTEAFF. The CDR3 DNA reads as TGTGCCTGGAGTGTATGGACGACGAACACTGAAGCTTTCTTT.